The T cell receptor beta chain under discussion was sequenced for a study of CD8+CD57+ T cells in acquired aplastic anemia. The wider study: On average, healthy donors gave about 11 million reads for CD4+ cells.

Regarding this clonotype: No antigen is known for it.

Study-level results: The number of CD8+ CDR3 sequences shared by patients and controls was twenty-nine. The CD8+ Simpson's diversity of patients and controls was not significantly different.

Profiles of TCR beta VDJ and CDR3 were generated from a genomic DNA template. A single record per CDR3 protein comes from TCRdb applying MiXCR to the reads. This sample has some 190,000 distinct CDR3 sequences, with 40% to 50% found just once. CDR3 length: 12 residues. Trimming took off 4 bases at V and 3 bases at J, with 6 bases between the two ends. Germline V lookup: CDR1 SEHNR, CDR2 FQNEAQ (reference sequence). Sample: sorted CD4+, CD8+, or CD8+CD57+ T cells (not recorded which) from PBMCs. The sequence was obtained from a human donor in good health. The V and J genes are TRBV7-9 and TRBJ1-2; TRBD1 is a possible D gene (5 bases). CDR3: CASSSGDYGYTF. The CDR3, as DNA: TGTGCCAGCAGCTCGGGGGACTATGGCTACACCTTC.